The clone carrying this TCR beta chain has only a few counts. What it binds is not known. The sample belongs to a study of T-cell memory formation after mild COVID-19. Overall study findings and caveats: Among clones peaking at day 37 in the second wave, SARS-CoV-2 specificity remained unconfirmed. Whereas later expanders leaned CD4+, clones contracting day 15 to 85 showed a balanced CD4/CD8 makeup.

MiXCR, run by TCRdb on the 5' RACE reads, gives a single entry per CDR3 protein. The sample has some 120,000 distinct CDR3 sequences, 5% to 6.5% seen once. This TCR was recovered from an adult woman who had mild COVID-19 (a few samples of this study predate the infection). Cell type and time point are not known. Material: PBMCs or a T cell subset sorted from them (not recorded which).

DNA for the CDR3: TGCGCCAGCAACGAACCCCAGGAGGGGAAGGGCACTGAAGCTTTCTTT. Its protein product is CASNEPQEGKGTEAFF. This sequence joins TRBV5-1 and TRBJ1-1; the D gene is possibly TRBD1 (5 bases). In germline, CDR1 is SGHRS, CDR2 YFSETQ. With 6 bases removed from V and 4 bases from J, the gap between germline ends came to 22 bases. The length of the CDR3 is 16 residues.